The clone carrying this T cell receptor beta chain was counted between two and nine times. The antigen is unknown. The data were obtained in a study of post-analysis software for immune sequencing data. Study details: The cohort encompassed relapsing-remitting, secondary progressive and progressive-relapsing multiple sclerosis disease courses. Study findings and constraints: When compared against controls, multiple sclerosis patients showed significantly lower normalized Chao1 diversity. Compared with controls, patients had more of about five TRBV segments, including TRBV5-6, TRBV5-1 and TRBV20-1.

CDR3 length: 14 amino acids. Germline CDR1 is SQVTM and CDR2 is ANQGSEA. V was clipped by 3 bases and J by 1 base; unmatched bases: 1. cDNA libraries of TCR beta carried unique molecular identifiers. It was from about 0.98 to 11 million T cells that some 460,000 cDNA molecules came. TCRdb used MiXCR to reprocess the PCR reads, holding one entry per CDR3 protein. This repertoire shows approximately 350,000 distinct CDR3 sequences, roughly 38% found once; its top ten account for 13%. The TCR was taken from a girl aged 5-17 years with multiple sclerosis. Sequenced: blood. The rearrangement links TRBV29-1 to TRBJ2-2; 8 positions agree with TRBD2. This chain's CDR3 is CSVEAGGNTGELFF. The CDR3, as DNA: TGCAGCGTTGAGGCGGGGGGGAACACCGGGGAGCTGTTTTTT.